These 8 T cell receptor beta chains share one sample of origin, sequenced in a study of spatial heterogeneity in lung cancer (dated by TCRdb to between 2018 and 2020). The library was made by 5' RACE. Reads for this sample came from a NextSeq 500. The raw public reads went through TCRdb reprocessing: fastp at Q25, MiXCR clone calling, in-frame beta chains kept. Duplicate CDR3 protein sequences are folded into a single record with the most common DNA and genes. The sample has some 34,000 distinct CDR3 sequences on record, roughly 6.5% of them singletons. The top ten clonotypes cover 29% of the sample. The time point label on this specimen signifies: sample taken at primary tumor resection. The material sequenced was PBMCs, taken at surgery. These receptors originate from a female donor with early-stage non-small cell lung cancer.

This clonotype appeared many times. V is TRBV9 and J is TRBJ2-5; D unclear. The germline V gene has CDR1 SGDLS and CDR2 YYNGEE. Trimming cost V 3 bases and J 5 bases, with 11 bases left between them. CDR3 length: 13 amino acids. The CDR3 sequence: CASSGSPRETQYF. Here the CDR3 DNA reads TGTGCCAGCAGCGGAAGTCCCCGTGAGACCCAGTACTTC.

On this clonotype itself: Just one base apart from a much larger clone, this may be a read error. The chain recombines TRBV20-1 with TRBJ1-6; 9 bases fit TRBD1. CDR1 DFQATT and CDR2 SNEGSKA come from the germline V gene (reference sequence). V was clipped by 6 bases and J by 5 bases; unmatched bases: 11. The CDR3 has 16 residues. CDR3 coding DNA: TGCAGTGCCGAACGACAGGGGGAGAACCATAATTCACCCCTCCACTTT. Its translation: CSAERQGENHNSPLHF.

The CDR3 is CASSPTSGRAGGEQFF. In nucleotides, the CDR3 is TGTGCCAGCAGCCCCACTAGCGGGAGAGCCGGTGGGGAGCAGTTCTTC. J is TRBJ2-1 and V is TRBV7-9; 11 positions agree with TRBD2. Germline CDR1 reads SEHNR; CDR2 reads FQNEAQ (reference sequence). This CDR3 spans 16 amino acids. The junction had 13 bases not matched to a gene; V was cut back by 5 bases and J by 10 bases.

This clonotype was seen ten or more times. The junction and the germline gene differ at one end; a read error may be behind it. This chain joins TRBV7-7 and TRBJ2-7; TRBD1 agrees at 7 bases. Germline CDR1 is SSHAT and CDR2 is FNYEAQ (reference sequence). The CDR3 loop spans 13 amino acids. The CDR3 region is CASSPTGAYEQYF. CDR3 coding DNA: TGTGCTAGCAGCCCCACAGGGGCGTACGAGCAGTACTTC.

Here the CDR3 reads CAWVEETYGYTF. In DNA, the CDR3 is TGTGCCTGGGTAGAGGAGACCTATGGCTACACCTTC. The chain employs TRBV30 and TRBJ1-2; unclear D gene. This CDR3 spans 12 amino acids. The V gene's germline CDR1 is GTSNPN and CDR2 SVGIG (reference sequence). V was pared by 5 bases and J by 4 bases, with 11 bases between.

This clonotype showed up many times. This sequence joins TRBV27 and TRBJ2-1; TRBD2 matches at 13 bases. The CDR3 extends over 16 amino acids. CDR1 and CDR2 (germline): MNHEY, SMNVEV (reference sequence). Trimming removed 4 bases from V and 8 bases from J; junction bases left unmatched: 8. Here the CDR3 reads CASSSWTSGSIYEQFF. CDR3 coding DNA: TGTGCCAGCAGTTCATGGACTAGCGGGAGTATCTATGAGCAGTTCTTC.

This clonotype came up many times. The rearrangement uses TRBV28 and TRBJ2-1, with 10 nucleotides matching TRBD2. V lost 7 bases to trimming and J lost 8 bases; unmatched junction nucleotides: 8. The CDR3 covers 14 residues. In germline, CDR1 is MDHEN, CDR2 SYDVKM. CDR3 sequence: CASTRSGRTDEQFF. DNA of the CDR3: TGTGCCAGCACCCGTAGCGGGAGGACGGATGAGCAGTTCTTC.

This clonotype was observed a handful of times. The chain links TRBV7-2 to TRBJ1-1, with no clear D. Trimming pared 1 base from V and 12 bases from J, leaving 18 bases between. The CDR3 is 14 amino acids. The germline gives CDR1 SGHTA, CDR2 FQGNSA. The CDR3 nucleotides read TGTGCCAGCAGCTTAGACCTCCGGCAGCTTAGGACTTTCTTT. Its protein is CASSLDLRQLRTFF.